Following are 26 T cell receptor beta chains from one sample sequenced in a study of kidney transplant recipient with SARS-CoV-2 infection. TCRdb reprocessed the reads with MiXCR, giving one entry per CDR3 protein. The table includes under 250,000 distinct CDR3 sequences, roughly 26% detected once. Sequenced here: a blood sample, sampled at baseline and on day 111 from a kidney transplant recipient. Every receptor here comes from a male patient in his thirties who had COVID-19 and was a kidney transplant recipient. Some T cells could come from the graft donor.

This clonotype was found many times. This chain connects TRBV6-5 to TRBJ2-7, with TRBD2 matching 11 bases. Germline loops: CDR1 MNHEY, CDR2 SVGAGI. The CDR3 runs to 15 residues. V dropped 4 bases and J dropped 3; count of bases not matched to a gene: 5. The CDR3: CASSFLAGGVYEQYF. The CDR3 DNA reads TGTGCCAGCAGTTTCCTAGCGGGAGGCGTCTACGAGCAGTACTTC.

In regard to this clonotype: At one end the junction does not follow the germline gene, possibly because of a read error. The chain links TRBV20-1 to TRBJ1-1; D is uncertain. The CDR3 totals 13 residues. Per germline, CDR1 DFQATT and CDR2 SNEGSKA (reference sequence). CDR3 sequence: CSASQVVNIEAFF. For the CDR3, the DNA is TGCAGTGCTAGTCAGGTAGTGAACATTGAAGCTTTCTTT.

As for this clonotype: A much larger clone sits a single nucleotide away, making a read error possible. The chain joins TRBV5-4 to TRBJ1-2; no firm D call. The CDR3 is 16 amino acids. The germline V gene has CDR1 SGHNT and CDR2 YYREEE (reference sequence). This chain's CDR3 is CASNIRVPGKTYGYAF. CDR3 coding DNA: TGTGCCAGCAATATCCGCGTACCAGGAAAGACCTATGGCTACGCCTTC.

This clonotype has a count of ten or more. The rearrangement joins TRBV11-1 to TRBJ1-2; D gene ambiguous. The V and J ends lost 5 bases and 4 bases respectively, with 23 bases between them. This CDR3 is 17 amino acids long. Looked up from germline, CDR1 is SGHAT and CDR2 is FQDESV (reference sequence). CDR3 in amino acids: CASSALHKAGKTYGYTF. Written as DNA, the CDR3 is TGTGCCAGCAGCGCCTTACATAAGGCTGGAAAGACCTATGGCTACACCTTC.

The table lists this clonotype with many counts. The chain employs TRBV10-1 and TRBJ1-2; unclear D gene. Germline assignment: CDR1 WNHNN and CDR2 SYGVQD (reference sequence). This CDR3 contains 17 residues. The ends were cut back, 5 bases at V and 4 bases at J, with 23 bases in the middle. The CDR3 nucleotides are TGCGCCAGCAGTTCAAGTCTAAGATCGCGAAAGACCTATGGCTACACCTTC. This gives the protein CASSSSLRSRKTYGYTF.

This clonotype has at least ten counts. The junction differs from germline at one of its ends, possibly a read error. The V and J genes are TRBV20-1 and TRBJ2-5; D assignment may be TRBD1 or TRBD2 (5 bases each). CDR1 is DFQATT and CDR2 is SNEGSKA in the germline V gene (reference sequence). The CDR3 contains 12 residues. The CDR3 coding sequence is TGCAGTGTTAGAGGGGACCGAGAGACCCAGTACTTC. This sequence encodes CSVRGDRETQYF.

Details on this clonotype: Just one base apart from a much larger clone, this may be a read error. In DNA form, the CDR3 reads TGTGCCTGGGAGGGACAGGGGAAATGCAATGAGCAGTTCTTC. Translating gives CAWEGQGKCNEQFF. V is TRBV30 and J is TRBJ2-1; the match to TRBD1 covers 10 bases. The V segment lost 5 bases and the J segment 6 bases; nucleotides outside the gene matches: 7. The CDR3 covers 14 residues. Germline-derived CDR1 and CDR2 are GTSNPN and SVGIG (reference sequence).

With regard to this clonotype: A read error is possible here, since a much larger clone lies one base away. The chain joins TRBV19 to TRBJ2-7; D might be TRBD2 (6 bases). The ends were cut back, 8 bases at V and 3 bases at J, with 11 bases in the middle. This CDR3 region has 12 residues. Germline V gene data show CDR1 as LNHDA and CDR2 as SQIVND (reference sequence). CDR3 nucleotide sequence: TGTGCCAGTGGTTTGGAGGGCTACGAGCAGTACTTC. Residues: CASGLEGYEQYF.

A word on this clonotype: A much bigger clone sits one base away, suggesting this may be a read error. The chain recombines TRBV4-1 with TRBJ2-7; D is uncertain. The J call may be in error: the DNA end matches TRBJ2-5 better. The CDR3 extends over 14 amino acids. Germline CDR1 MGHRA, CDR2 YSYEKL. The CDR3 is CASSQDLRHETQYF. The CDR3 DNA reads TGCGCCAGCAGCCAAGATCTCAGGCATGAGACCCAGTACTTC.

In this sample, this clonotype turned up many times. This sequence joins TRBV4-2 and TRBJ1-2; possible D gene TRBD1, 5 bases. Germline loops: CDR1 LGHNA, CDR2 YNFKEQ. V lost 3 bases to trimming and J lost 0 bases, with 17 bases between them. The CDR3 runs 17 residues. The CDR3 bases are TGTGCCAGCAGCCACACGCCCGGGACTGTCGCTAACTATGGCTACACCTTC. Translation: CASSHTPGTVANYGYTF.

In its sample, this clonotype was seen many times. The V call is TRBV25-1, the J call TRBJ1-2, with unresolved D. Germline CDR1 is MGHDK and CDR2 is SYGVNS. Trimming took off 5 bases at V and 4 bases at J, with 23 bases between the two ends. The CDR3 is 17 residues long. This CDR3 is CASSCRTELGKTYGYTF. The CDR3 nucleotides are TGTGCCAGCAGTTGTCGTACAGAACTGGGAAAGACCTATGGCTACACCTTC.

This clonotype came up many times. The rearrangement joins TRBV5-4 to TRBJ1-2, with D unclear. Trimming took 7 bases from V and 4 from J, leaving 23 bases between them. The CDR3 is 16 amino acids. CDR1 is SGHNT and CDR2 is YYREEE in the germline V gene (reference sequence). Here the CDR3 reads CASATSVPGKTYGYTF. CDR3 DNA sequence: TGTGCCAGCGCAACGAGCGTACCAGGAAAGACCTATGGCTACACCTTC.

This clonotype was seen once. A much larger clone is a single base away; this may be a read error. V is TRBV10-3 and J is TRBJ1-1; D possibly corresponds to TRBD1 (6 bases). Germline V lookup: CDR1 ENHRY, CDR2 SYGVKD. CDR3 length equals 13 residues. As DNA, the CDR3 is TGTGCCATCACCCTCGGACAGTACACTGAAGCTTCCTTT. It codes for CAITLGQYTEASF.

This clonotype was counted at least ten times. This CDR3 is CASSVHPPISGLTGELFF. The CDR3 DNA follows: TGTGCCAGCAGCGTCCACCCTCCCATTTCAGGCTTGACCGGGGAGCTGTTTTTT. The V call is TRBV3-1, the J call TRBJ2-2, with unresolved D. Germline V gives CDR1 LGHDT, CDR2 YNNKEL (reference sequence). The CDR3 totals 18 residues. The germline V and J ends were trimmed by 5 bases and 5 bases, with 24 bases remaining between them.

Of note for this clonotype: This may stem from a read error, because a much larger clone lies one nucleotide away. The chain combines TRBV7-2 with TRBJ1-2; D is unresolved. CDR3 length: 17 amino acids. Trimming stripped 5 bases from V and 6 bases from J, with 25 bases between. Germline V gene lookup returns CDR1 SGHTA and CDR2 FQGNSA. CDR3 region: CASSPSARDGKTHGYTF. For the CDR3, the DNA is TGTGCCAGCAGCCCCAGCGCCAGAGACGGAAAGACCCATGGCTACACCTTC. Variable domain in full (rest from reference TRBV7-2 and TRBJ1-2): GAGVSQSPSNKVTEKGKDVELRCDPISGHTALYWYRQSLGQGLEFLIYFQGNSAPDKSGLPSDRFSAERTGGSVSTLTIQRTQQEDSAVYLCASSPSARDGKTHGYTFGSGTRLTVV.

Only a few counts were recorded for this clonotype. The rearrangement links TRBV6-5 to TRBJ1-2; no clear D. The CDR3 extends over 11 amino acids. Germline CDR1 and CDR2: MNHEY and SVGAGI. V was clipped by 10 bases and J by 8 bases, with 14 bases between them. The CDR3 DNA reads as TGTGCCACCCTAGCCCCGAGGGGCTACACCTTC. It codes for CATLAPRGYTF.

As for this clonotype: Given a much more abundant clone one base away, this may be a read error. V is TRBV4-1 and J is TRBJ2-1, with 11 bases aligning to TRBD2. The CDR3 is made up of 18 amino acids. The germline gives CDR1 MGHRA, CDR2 YSYEKL. The V segment lost 0 bases and the J segment 6 bases; nucleotides outside the gene matches: 10. The CDR3 reads CASSQDRATSGGTNEQFF. The CDR3 coding sequence is TGCGCCAGCAGCCAAGACAGGGCTACTAGCGGGGGAACCAATGAGCAGTTCTTC.

This clonotype was detected many times. CDR3 bases: TGTGCCAGCAGTCGACAGGGGGCCGGTGGTGAAAAACTGTTTTTT. It codes for CASSRQGAGGEKLFF. The chain joins TRBV6-6 to TRBJ1-4; TRBD1 matches at 10 bases. CDR1 MNHNY and CDR2 SVGAGI come from the germline V gene (reference sequence). The CDR3 extends over 15 amino acids. V lost 5 bases and J lost 7; bases outside the gene matches: 7.

This clonotype came up many times. This chain joins TRBV7-2 and TRBJ2-1, with 9 nucleotides matching TRBD2. Germline V gene lookup returns CDR1 SGHTA and CDR2 FQGNSA. The CDR3 covers 15 residues. V lost 4 bases, J lost 2 bases, and 3 bases stayed unmatched. Here the CDR3 reads CASSSASGTYNEQFF. In nucleotides, the CDR3 is TGTGCCAGCAGCTCCGCTAGCGGGACCTACAATGAGCAGTTCTTC.

Many counts were recorded for this clonotype. The genes are TRBV7-9 and TRBJ1-1; 12 bases are a match to TRBD1. The V segment lost 1 base and the J segment 1 base; nucleotides outside the gene matches: 4. Germline V gene sequence: CDR1 SEHNR, CDR2 FQNEAQ (reference sequence). The CDR3 covers 17 residues. CDR3 loop: CASSLGGTGGANTEAFF. The CDR3 nucleotides are TGTGCCAGCAGCTTAGGCGGGACAGGGGGCGCGAACACTGAAGCTTTCTTT.

This clonotype has a count of ten or more. DNA for the CDR3: TGTGCCAGCAGCTTGACAGGGGGTAGCGGGGAGCTGTTTTTT. This sequence encodes CASSLTGGSGELFF. The chain carries TRBV5-8 and TRBJ2-2; 8 nucleotides align to TRBD1. The CDR3 extends over 14 amino acids. V trimming: 1 base; J trimming: 7 bases; junction bases outside the gene matches: 3. Germline values: CDR1 SGHTS, CDR2 YDEGEE.

This clonotype showed up just a few times. This could be a read error, since a much larger clone is one nucleotide away. The V gene is TRBV5-4, the J gene TRBJ1-2; no reliable D call. Between the trimmed V and J ends, which lost 6 bases and 4 bases, there was a span of 22 bases. The germline V gene has CDR1 SGHNT and CDR2 YYREEE (reference sequence). This CDR3 has 16 residues. The CDR3 nucleotides are TGTGCCAGCAAGGTAGCCGTACCAGGAAAGGCCTATGGCTACACCTTC. Protein: CASKVAVPGKAYGYTF.

This clonotype was detected many times. The chain has TRBV6-1 and TRBJ1-2; D gene uncertain. The CDR3 extends over 17 amino acids. Germline CDR1 and CDR2: MNHNS and SASEGT. V was clipped by 5 bases and J by 4 bases, with 23 bases between them. The CDR3 here is CASSMILECRKTYGYTF. The CDR3 coding sequence is TGTGCCAGCAGTATGATCCTGGAATGTAGAAAGACCTATGGCTACACCTTC.

For this clonotype: A much larger clone lies a single base off, so this may be a read error. The chain employs TRBV3-1 and TRBJ2-5; no firm D call. The CDR3 is 17 residues long. Germline-derived CDR1 and CDR2 are LGHDT and YNNKEL (reference sequence). The CDR3 loop reads CANSVNDPISFSETQYF. The CDR3 DNA follows: TGTGCCAACAGCGTGAATGATCCCATTTCTTTCTCTGAGACCCAGTACTTC.

This clonotype was observed once. A much larger clone is a single base away; this may be a read error. V gene TRBV7-9 combines with J gene TRBJ2-5, with 9 bases lining up with TRBD2. The assigned J gene may be wrong: the sequence end matches TRBJ2-7 better. This CDR3 spans 17 amino acids. Germline CDR1 reads SEHNR; CDR2 reads FQNEAQ (reference sequence). For the CDR3, the DNA is TGTGCCAACAGCTTAGCGCTGACTAGCGGTGTCTCCTACGAGCAGTACTTC. Translated: CANSLALTSGVSYEQYF.

To note about this clonotype: A much larger clonotype is one base distant, so this may be a read error. The chain combines TRBV6-5 with TRBJ2-1; 7 bases align to TRBD1. The CDR3 spans 14 residues. V gave up 2 bases and J gave up 12 bases; unmatched junction bases: 10. From germline, CDR1 is MNHEY and CDR2 SVGAGI. CDR3 protein: CASSYSPGGIGQFF. The CDR3 DNA reads TGTGCCAGCAGTTACAGTCCAGGGGGTATTGGGCAGTTCTTC.